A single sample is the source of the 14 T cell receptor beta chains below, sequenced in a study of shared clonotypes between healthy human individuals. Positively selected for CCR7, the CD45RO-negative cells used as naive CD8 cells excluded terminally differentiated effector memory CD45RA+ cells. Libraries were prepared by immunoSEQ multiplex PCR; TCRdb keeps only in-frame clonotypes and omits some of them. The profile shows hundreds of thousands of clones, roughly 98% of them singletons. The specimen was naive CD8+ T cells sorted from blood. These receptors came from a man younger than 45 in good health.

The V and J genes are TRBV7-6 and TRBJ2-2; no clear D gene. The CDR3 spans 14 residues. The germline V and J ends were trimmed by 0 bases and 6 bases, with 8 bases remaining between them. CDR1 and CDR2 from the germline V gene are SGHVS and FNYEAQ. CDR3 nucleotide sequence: TGTGCCAGCAGCTTAGCGATAGATTCCGGGGAGCTGTTTTTT. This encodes CASSLAIDSGELFF.

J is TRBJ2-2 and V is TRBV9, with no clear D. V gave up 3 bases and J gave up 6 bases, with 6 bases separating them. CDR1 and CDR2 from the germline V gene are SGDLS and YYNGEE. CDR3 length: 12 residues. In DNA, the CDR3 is TGTGCCAGCAGCGCGGACCCCGGGGAGCTGTTTTTT. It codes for CASSADPGELFF.

The CDR3 coding sequence is TGTGCCAGCGTTGGGGGGGTTGGAGGCTACACCTTC. Its translation is CASVGGVGGYTF. The rearrangement joins TRBV27 to TRBJ1-2; D possibly corresponds to TRBD1 (5 bases). V was clipped by 8 bases and J by 8 bases, with 15 bases between them. The CDR3 covers 12 residues. Per germline, CDR1 MNHEY and CDR2 SMNVEV (reference sequence).

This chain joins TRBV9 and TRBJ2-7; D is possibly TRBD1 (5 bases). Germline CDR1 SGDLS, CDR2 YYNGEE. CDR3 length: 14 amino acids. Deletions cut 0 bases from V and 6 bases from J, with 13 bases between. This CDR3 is CASSVAGQGSEQYF. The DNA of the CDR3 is TGTGCCAGCAGCGTAGCTGGGCAGGGCAGCGAGCAGTACTTC.

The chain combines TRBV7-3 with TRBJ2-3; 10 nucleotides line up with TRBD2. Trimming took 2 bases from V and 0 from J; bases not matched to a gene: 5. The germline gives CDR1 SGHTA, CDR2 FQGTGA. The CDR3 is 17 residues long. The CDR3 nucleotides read TGTGCCAGCAGCTTAGGACTAGCGGATTTTAGCACAGATACGCAGTATTTT. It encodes CASSLGLADFSTDTQYF. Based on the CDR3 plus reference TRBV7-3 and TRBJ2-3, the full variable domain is GAGVSQTPSNKVTEKGKYVELRCDPISGHTALYWYRQSLGQGPEFLIYFQGTGAADDSGLPNDRFFAVRPEGSVSTLKIQRTERGDSAVYLCASSLGLADFSTDTQYFGPGTRLTVL.

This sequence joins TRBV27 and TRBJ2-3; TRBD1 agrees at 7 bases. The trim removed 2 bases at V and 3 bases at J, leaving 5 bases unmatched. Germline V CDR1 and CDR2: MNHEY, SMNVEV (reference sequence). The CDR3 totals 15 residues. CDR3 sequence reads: CASSLAQGETDTQYF. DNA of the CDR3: TGTGCCAGCAGTTTAGCGCAGGGGGAGACAGATACGCAGTATTTT.

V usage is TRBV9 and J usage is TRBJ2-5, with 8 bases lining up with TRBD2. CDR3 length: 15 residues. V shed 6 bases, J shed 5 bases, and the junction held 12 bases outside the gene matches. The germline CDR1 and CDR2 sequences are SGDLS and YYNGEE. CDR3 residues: CASTEAGAEGETQYF. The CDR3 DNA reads TGTGCCAGCACCGAAGCGGGAGCGGAGGGGGAGACCCAGTACTTC.

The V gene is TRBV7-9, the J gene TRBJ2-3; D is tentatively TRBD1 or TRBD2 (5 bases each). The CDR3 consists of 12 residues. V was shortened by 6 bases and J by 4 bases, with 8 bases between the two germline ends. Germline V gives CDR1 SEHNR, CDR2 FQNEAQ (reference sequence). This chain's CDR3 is CASSGGADTQYF. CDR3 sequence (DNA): TGTGCCAGCAGTGGGGGAGCAGATACGCAGTATTTT.

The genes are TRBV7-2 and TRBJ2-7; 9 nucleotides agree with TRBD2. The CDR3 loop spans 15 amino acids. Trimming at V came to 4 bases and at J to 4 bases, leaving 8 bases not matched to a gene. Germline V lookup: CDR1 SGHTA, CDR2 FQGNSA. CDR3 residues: CASSSGAGGFYEQYF. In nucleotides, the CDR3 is TGTGCCAGCAGCTCAGGGGCGGGAGGGTTTTACGAGCAGTACTTC.

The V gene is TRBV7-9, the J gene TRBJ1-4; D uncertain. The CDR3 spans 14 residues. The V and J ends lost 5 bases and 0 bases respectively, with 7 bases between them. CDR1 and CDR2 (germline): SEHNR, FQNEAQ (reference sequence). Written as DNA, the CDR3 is TGTGCCAGCAGCCCGACTACAACTAATGAAAAACTGTTTTTT. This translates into CASSPTTTNEKLFF.

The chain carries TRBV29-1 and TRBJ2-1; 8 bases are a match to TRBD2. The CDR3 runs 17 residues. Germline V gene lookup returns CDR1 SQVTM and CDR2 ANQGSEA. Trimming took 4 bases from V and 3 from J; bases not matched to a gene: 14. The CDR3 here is CSVGLLAELLDYNEQFF. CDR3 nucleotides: TGCAGCGTTGGGTTACTAGCGGAGCTATTGGACTACAATGAGCAGTTCTTC.

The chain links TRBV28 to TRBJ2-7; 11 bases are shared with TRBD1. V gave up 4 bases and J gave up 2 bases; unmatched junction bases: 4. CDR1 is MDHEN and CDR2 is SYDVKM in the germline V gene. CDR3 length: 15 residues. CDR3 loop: CASSWDRGTTYEQYF. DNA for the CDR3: TGTGCCAGCAGTTGGGACAGGGGGACGACCTACGAGCAGTACTTC.

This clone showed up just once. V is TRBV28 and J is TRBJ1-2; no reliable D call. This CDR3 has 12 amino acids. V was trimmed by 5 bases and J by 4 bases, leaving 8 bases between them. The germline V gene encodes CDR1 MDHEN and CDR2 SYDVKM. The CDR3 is CASSPPGYGYTF. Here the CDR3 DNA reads TGTGCCAGCAGTCCCCCTGGCTATGGCTACACCTTC.

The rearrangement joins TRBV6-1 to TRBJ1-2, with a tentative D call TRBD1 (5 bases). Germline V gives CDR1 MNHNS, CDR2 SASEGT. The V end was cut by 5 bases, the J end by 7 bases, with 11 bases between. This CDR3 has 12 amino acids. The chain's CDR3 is CASSNRDGGYTF. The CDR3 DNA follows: TGTGCCAGCAGTAATCGGGACGGTGGCTACACCTTC.